This T cell receptor (beta chain) was sequenced during a study of cytomegalovirus exposure and HLA in healthy donors. Broader study findings: Productive status was seen about 87% or about 30% of the time for most TCR beta V segments in an earlier analysis. HLA-A and HLA-B allele assignments for most subjects were reportedly predicted accurately using TCR beta sequences. Indistinguishable V segments, including TRBV6-2 and TRBV6-3, were excluded.

V was clipped by 11 bases and J by 4 bases; unmatched bases: 7. The CDR3 consists of 13 residues. The V gene's germline CDR1 is SNHLY and CDR2 FYNNEI. Primers included in the PCR were 60 Vbeta and 13 Jbeta primers. This table comes from immunoSEQ multiplex PCR, and its TCRdb copy is limited to in-frame clones, with some not included. Of some 100,000 clones listed, around 70% were seen once; the top ten hold roughly 10%. As for this clone: As yet, its antigen is unknown.

Sequences were obtained from PBMCs. The genes are TRBV2 and TRBJ2-3; TRBD2 matches at 9 bases. The clonotype comes from a woman aged 45 to 65 in good health and CMV-seropositive. Here the CDR3 DNA reads TGTGCCGGGTTAGCGGGAGTAGCAGATACGCAGTATTTT. It encodes CAGLAGVADTQYF. Full variable domain (outside the CDR3, taken from reference TRBV2 and TRBJ2-3): EPEVTQTPSHQVTQMGQEVILRCVPISNHLYFYWYRQILGQKVEFLVSFYNNEISEKSEIFDDQFSVERPDGSNFTLKIRSTKLEDSAMYFCAGLAGVADTQYFGPGTRLTVL.